This T cell receptor beta chain was recovered during a study of breast tumors, draining lymph nodes, adjacent tissues (dated by TCRdb to 2015 to 2016). Broadly, across the study: Breast cancer patients provided tumor, adjacent nontumor tissue and axillary lymph nodes, and the study compared the TCR beta repertoires across these three sources. In human breast cancer, the study set out to assess how tumor, surrounding tissue and draining lymph node repertoires relate to one another and whether T cells might be exchanged between them. Study-level results and caveats: Tumor and nontumor tissue repertoires were found to be significantly more similar in luminal-like than in basal-like breast cancer. Tumors showed preferential V and J gene usage, and their T-cell repertoire diversity fell below that of lymph nodes yet above that of nontumor tissue. Rather than being directly demonstrated, the conclusion that tumor T cells originate in lymph nodes was presented as consistent with a hypothesis. The data were considered consistent with the idea that most tumor T cells come from the lymph node and then expand in tumor tissue.

Sequencer: Illumina HiSeq 2000. TCR beta chain libraries were generated by multiplex PCR amplification. High-throughput sequencing was used to analyze the amplified TCR beta chain products. Using fastp at Q25 and MiXCR, TCRdb reprocessed the public reads and kept productive beta chains. Every entry covers one CDR3 protein and lists the most common genes and DNA from its rows. This sample gives more than 20,000 distinct CDR3 sequences in total; more than 50% of them show up just once. Around an eighth of the sample rests with the top ten. The CDR3, from cysteine to phenylalanine, totals 16 residues. The DNA shown is the 48-base CDR3, in frame from base 1. According to the germline V gene, CDR1 reads SGHVS and CDR2 reads FQNEAQ. V loses 5 bases at its end and J loses 2 bases; junction bases beyond the gene matches: 9. About this clonotype: It lacks a known antigen. Base qualities are not at hand, and no much larger clone is one base apart.

The sequence was collected from a female donor with breast cancer. Some clones in this sample may be carry-over from other donors' samples. This sequence uses TRBV7-8 and TRBJ2-1, and TRBD1 matches 7 of the central bases. Sequencing input: breast tumor tissue. The CDR3 region reads CASSQITGTAYNEQFF. The DNA sequence is as follows: TGTGCCAGCAGCCAAATCACCGGGACAGCCTACAATGAGCAGTTCTTC.